This T cell receptor (beta chain) is drawn from a study of blood T cell repertoires in COVID-19. The method was immunoSEQ multiplex PCR; TCRdb's version includes in-frame clones alone and lacks a portion of them. The sample records approximately 300,000 clones, roughly 87% being singletons. This clone occurred a few times. This CDR3 has 15 amino acids. Germline CDR1 SGHRS, CDR2 YFSETQ. V lost 5 bases to trimming and J lost 8 bases, with 19 bases between them. Material for sequencing was peripheral blood. The chain links TRBV5-1 to TRBJ1-4, with D possibly TRBD1 on 6 matching bases. The sequence was obtained from a man between 18 and 35 years old with active or convalescent COVID-19. DNA for the CDR3: TGCGCCAGCAGGGGAATTGGGGGCGCGGAAGAAAAACTGTTTTTT. Translation: CASRGIGGAEEKLFF.